This entry describes one T cell receptor beta chain. Its antigen is as yet unknown. This sample was taken from a study of monozygotic twins with inflammatory bowel disease. TCRdb re-analyzed the 5' RACE reads; it lists each CDR3 protein once, without DNA. The sample table includes over 200,000 distinct CDR3 sequences. Whole-study results and caveats: Those with IBD had lower TCRbeta diversity (inverse Simpson) than their healthy co-twins did.

The authors drew about 2.7 ml of blood from each donor. Germline CDR1 is SGDLS and CDR2 is YYNGEE. The CDR3 spans 16 residues. This chain uses TRBV9 with TRBJ1-6; no DNA is available, so the TRBD1 call from TCRdb remains unchecked. Sequenced: blood. The TCR sequence derives from a human donor with ulcerative colitis or Crohn's disease, or a healthy co-twin of an affected twin (not recorded which). This CDR3 is CASSGAGGVENSPLHF.